This T cell receptor beta chain was recorded in a study of CD8 T cells in Susac syndrome. Trimming removed 0 bases at V and 0 bases at J, with 10 bases between. This CDR3 contains 16 residues. The germline gives CDR1 MNHNS, CDR2 SASEGT. Random hexamers primed reverse transcription of about 0.45 to 1 ug RNA. Using its own MiXCR run on the immunoSEQ multiplex PCR reads, TCRdb lists one record per CDR3 protein. There are 400,000 to 550,000 distinct CDR3 sequences in the sample; 75% to 90% occur only once, and roughly 0.11% lies in the top ten. The chain recombines TRBV6-1 with TRBJ2-3; D remains ambiguous. The receptor was isolated from a human donor with multiple sclerosis. Sequenced sample: CD8+ T cells from PBMCs. CDR3 loop: CASSEAWVSSTDTQYF. CDR3 coding DNA: TGTGCCAGCAGTGAAGCTTGGGTATCTAGCACAGATACGCAGTATTTT.